Shown below are 16 T cell receptor beta chains from a single sample sequenced in a study of blood T cell repertoires in COVID-19. TCRdb keeps only in-frame clones here, not all; method: immunoSEQ multiplex PCR. The sample records about 250,000 clones, approximately 86% being singletons. Sequences were obtained from peripheral blood. These receptors all stem from an elderly man with acute or convalescent COVID-19.

The chain uses TRBV5-6 and TRBJ2-1, with D possibly TRBD2 on 5 matching bases. V lost 4 bases and J lost 4, with 15 bases in between. The CDR3 totals 15 residues. Germline CDR1 and CDR2: SGHDT and YYEEEE. CDR3 residues: CASSRDLRGYNEQFF. CDR3 coding DNA: TGTGCCAGCAGCCGCGATCTCCGGGGTTACAATGAGCAGTTCTTC.

This clone occurred a few times. The CDR3 reads CASRNDRGLGPQHF. DNA for the CDR3: TGTGCCAGTAGGAACGACAGGGGGCTCGGGCCCCAGCATTTT. The chain recombines TRBV19 with TRBJ1-5; 10 bases agree with TRBD1. The junction had 8 bases not matched to a gene; V was cut back by 6 bases and J by 9 bases. This CDR3 spans 14 amino acids. The germline gives CDR1 LNHDA, CDR2 SQIVND (reference sequence).

The CDR3 loop reads CASSYAGSSYEQYF. In DNA form, the CDR3 reads TGTGCCAGCAGTTACGCAGGGTCGTCCTACGAGCAGTACTTC. The genes are TRBV6-5 and TRBJ2-7; tentative D call: TRBD1 (5 bases). The CDR3 has 14 amino acids. Trimming cost V 2 bases and J 1 base, with 9 bases left between them. The germline gives CDR1 MNHEY, CDR2 SVGAGI.

The chain uses TRBV24-1 and TRBJ2-5, with 12 nucleotides matching TRBD1. CDR1 and CDR2 from the germline V gene are KGHDR and SFDVKD. The CDR3 is 16 amino acids. The V gene end was trimmed by 2 bases and the J gene end by 4 bases; junction bases not matched to a gene: 4. The CDR3 here is CATSDYGTGGRETQYF. The CDR3 DNA reads as TGTGCCACCAGTGATTACGGGACAGGGGGCCGAGAGACCCAGTACTTC.

CDR3 residues: CASSQGLPSANTGELFF. In DNA form, the CDR3 reads TGTGCCAGCAGCCAAGGACTCCCCTCGGCGAACACCGGGGAGCTGTTTTTT. The genes are TRBV3-1 (or the pseudogene TRBV3-2) and TRBJ2-2; no clear D gene. Trimming took 1 base from V and 0 from J, leaving 12 bases between them. Germline CDR1 reads LGHDT; CDR2 reads YNNKEL (reference sequence). CDR3 length: 17 residues.

J is TRBJ2-5 and V is TRBV7-9, with 10 nucleotides matching TRBD1. Germline V CDR1 and CDR2: SEHNR, FQNEAQ (reference sequence). The CDR3 has 14 residues. Germline trimming cut 5 bases from V and 4 bases from J; bases unmatched to any gene: 4. The CDR3, as DNA: TGTGCCAGCAGCCCGGACAGGGGGGGAGAGACCCAGTACTTC. Translation: CASSPDRGGETQYF.

As concerns this clone: This sample includes further DNA sequences coding for the same CDR3. V usage is TRBV7-2 and J usage is TRBJ1-1; D call uncertain. Trimming stripped 2 bases from V and 0 bases from J, with 7 bases between. Germline V lookup: CDR1 SGHTA, CDR2 FQGNSA. This CDR3 is built from 14 residues. The CDR3 spells CASSLSGMNTEAFF. The CDR3 DNA is TGTGCCAGCAGCTTATCGGGAATGAACACTGAAGCTTTCTTT.

The rearrangement uses TRBV11-3 and TRBJ1-1; the D gene is possibly TRBD1 (5 bases). The CDR3 contains 13 residues. Germline lookup yields CDR1 SGHNT and CDR2 YENEEA. Trimming stripped 5 bases from V and 1 base from J, with 8 bases between. The DNA for the CDR3 is TGTGCCAGCAGCATCGGGGGGAACACTGAAGCTTTCTTT. Translating it yields CASSIGGNTEAFF.

The gene calls are TRBV19 and TRBJ2-1; 7 nucleotides align to TRBD1. Germline CDR1 is LNHDA and CDR2 is SQIVND (reference sequence). The CDR3 is made up of 14 amino acids. V dropped 6 bases and J dropped 9; count of bases not matched to a gene: 11. The CDR3: CASSPGTEVGEQFF. The DNA for the CDR3 is TGTGCCAGTAGCCCCGGGACAGAGGTCGGTGAGCAGTTCTTC.

Regarding this clone: Mismatch with germline at one junction end may stem from a read error. The rearrangement uses TRBV19 and TRBJ2-1; no clear D. Per germline, CDR1 LNHDA and CDR2 SQIVND (reference sequence). This CDR3 region has 11 residues. The CDR3 sequence is CASRIGETPFF. The CDR3 region has the DNA TGTGCCAGTAGGATAGGCGAGACACCGTTCTTC. Full variable domain (rest looked up from reference TRBV19 and TRBJ2-1): DGGITQSPKYLFRKEGQNVTLSCEQNLNHDAMYWYRQDPGQGLRLIYYSQIVNDFQKGDIAEGYSVSREKKESFPLTVTSAQKNPTAFYLCASRIGETPFFGPGTRLTVL.

The chain recombines TRBV6-2 or TRBV6-3 with TRBJ2-2, with TRBD1 matching over 10 bases. The germline gives CDR1 MNHEY, CDR2 SVGEGT. The CDR3 consists of 18 residues. J gave up 0 bases and V 0 bases, and 4 bases lay outside the gene matches. This chain's CDR3 is CASSYSPDRGPNTGELFF. DNA of the CDR3: TGTGCCAGCAGTTACTCACCCGACAGGGGGCCGAACACCGGGGAGCTGTTTTTT.

This chain uses TRBV7-2 with TRBJ1-6, with a tentative D call TRBD1 (6 bases). V shed 1 base and J shed 7 bases, with 11 bases lying between them. CDR1 SGHTA and CDR2 FQGNSA come from the germline V gene. The length of the CDR3 is 15 residues. CDR3 coding DNA: TGTGCCAGCAGCTTAGTCACAGGGCTGAATTCACCCCTCCACTTT. Residues: CASSLVTGLNSPLHF.

The chain carries TRBV29-1 and TRBJ2-1; 10 bases fit TRBD1. The CDR3 consists of 14 residues. Germline trimming cut 5 bases from V and 8 bases from J; bases unmatched to any gene: 9. Germline CDR1 reads SQVTM; CDR2 reads ANQGSEA. The CDR3 DNA reads TGCAGCGTTCGACAGGGGGCGGACAGGGATGAGCAGTTCTTC. The encoded protein is CSVRQGADRDEQFF.

The chain couples TRBV7-9 to TRBJ2-2; maybe TRBD1 (5 bases). Germline CDR1 is SEHNR and CDR2 is FQNEAQ (reference sequence). CDR3 length equals 15 residues. V was pared by 7 bases and J by 4 bases, with 16 bases between. The chain's CDR3 is CASTAEGVGTGELFF. The CDR3 bases are TGTGCCAGCACCGCCGAAGGGGTAGGCACCGGGGAGCTGTTTTTT.

The CDR3 sequence: CASSALTNQPQHF. As DNA, the CDR3 is TGTGCCAGTAGTGCGCTGACAAATCAGCCCCAGCATTTT. The gene calls are TRBV19 and TRBJ1-5; D unresolved. This CDR3 is built from 13 residues. Germline V gives CDR1 LNHDA, CDR2 SQIVND (reference sequence). Trimming stripped 5 bases from V and 4 bases from J, with 9 bases between.

The chain recombines TRBV28 with TRBJ1-1; possibly TRBD1 for D (6 bases). Germline loops: CDR1 MDHEN, CDR2 SYDVKM. V shed 5 bases and J shed 4 bases, with 8 bases lying between them. The CDR3 covers 12 residues. CDR3 sequence: CASSGGVTEAFF. The CDR3 bases are TGTGCCAGCAGTGGGGGCGTCACTGAAGCTTTCTTT. Looking up the rest from reference TRBV28 and TRBJ1-1 gives the full variable domain: DVKVTQSSRYLVKRTGEKVFLECVQDMDHENMFWYRQDPGLGLRLIYFSYDVKMKEKGDIPEGYSVSREKKERFSLILESASTNQTSMYLCASSGGVTEAFFGQGTRLTVV.